This TCR beta chain was documented in a study of blood T cell repertoires in COVID-19. Study summary: The United States, Italy and Spain provided the acute and convalescent COVID-19 samples. PBMCs, B-cell-depleted T cells, or T cells were the source of the cDNA or gDNA that made up the material.

Authors' data handling: Reference gene primer amplification gave estimated nucleated cell counts. The protocol was immunoSEQ multiplex PCR, while the TCRdb copy is restricted to in-frame clones and leaves out a portion. For V, J and clone size, that table is used; D and trimming come from the DNA. Among approximately 89,000 clones listed, under 90% were seen once. This CDR3 region has 15 residues. Per the germline V gene, CDR1 is WNHNN and CDR2 is SYGVQD (reference sequence). Trimming took 2 bases from V and 4 from J, leaving 14 bases between them. Material for sequencing was peripheral blood. The chain combines TRBV10-1 with TRBJ1-1; D is perhaps TRBD1 (5 bases). This clonotype originated in a human donor in a cohort sampled during active COVID-19. The CDR3 reads CASSEDLGAGTEAFF. CDR3 nucleotides: TGCGCCAGCAGTGAGGATCTTGGGGCTGGCACTGAAGCTTTCTTT.